These 20 T cell receptor beta chains were sequenced from one sample in a study of shared clonotypes between healthy human individuals. Selected positively for CCR7 and CD45RO-negative, naive CD8 cells excluded terminally differentiated effector memory CD45RA+ cells. Sequenced by immunoSEQ multiplex PCR; TCRdb stores in-frame clones only, minus some. The table has more than 2 million clones, over 85% seen once. Material: naive CD8+ T cells from PBMCs. These receptors were collected from a man aged 18 to 29 in good health. Some clones in this sample may be carry-over from other donors' samples.

The chain recombines TRBV10-3 with TRBJ1-3, with D tentatively TRBD1 (5 bases). Trimming cost V 0 bases and J 6 bases, with 9 bases left between them. CDR1 is ENHRY and CDR2 is SYGVKD in the germline V gene. CDR3 length: 14 amino acids. CDR3 DNA sequence: TGTGCCATCAGTGAGTCAGGGGCCGTAAACACCATATATTTT. This gives the protein CAISESGAVNTIYF.

The chain combines TRBV23-1 with TRBJ2-7; D is possibly TRBD2 (5 bases). TRBV23-1 is an ORF, and what it does is uncertain. This CDR3 has 12 amino acids. The V gene lost 3 bases and the J gene lost 9 bases, with 12 bases spanning the gap. This CDR3 reads CASSQGVSGQYF. The CDR3 DNA reads as TGCGCCAGCAGTCAGGGTGTGAGCGGGCAGTACTTC.

As regards this clone: The same CDR3 also results from other DNA sequences found in this sample. The chain couples TRBV4-1 to TRBJ1-1; D not certain. V was cut by 1 base and J by 0 bases, with 6 bases left in between. This CDR3 region has 14 residues. Germline V gives CDR1 MGHRA, CDR2 YSYEKL. As DNA, the CDR3 is TGCGCCAGCAGCCAAGGTGTGGTGAACACTGAAGCTTTCTTT. It specifies CASSQGVVNTEAFF.

The chain joins TRBV6-6 to TRBJ2-2, with 8 positions matching TRBD1. V lost 5 bases to trimming and J lost 4 bases; unmatched junction nucleotides: 6. The CDR3 totals 15 residues. Germline loops: CDR1 MNHNY, CDR2 SVGAGI (reference sequence). This CDR3 reads CASSTGGPLTGELFF. The CDR3 DNA follows: TGTGCCAGCAGTACAGGGGGACCACTCACCGGGGAGCTGTTTTTT.

The rearrangement joins TRBV29-1 to TRBJ2-5; tentative D call: TRBD2 (5 bases). Trimming cost V 3 bases and J 4 bases, with 12 bases left between them. In germline, CDR1 is SQVTM, CDR2 ANQGSEA. The CDR3 runs to 13 residues. The CDR3 is CSVDGEFGETQYF. CDR3 coding DNA: TGCAGCGTTGATGGGGAGTTCGGAGAGACCCAGTACTTC.

V and J are TRBV18 and TRBJ2-7, with D perhaps matching TRBD2 (5 bases). Germline CDR1 reads KGHSH; CDR2 reads LQKENI. The CDR3 length is 13 residues. With 2 bases removed from V and 6 bases from J, the gap between germline ends came to 11 bases. The CDR3 bases are TGTGCCAGCTCACCAGGAGGCTCCCGCGAGCAGTACTTC. It yields the protein CASSPGGSREQYF.

This clone was counted once. The sample carries other DNA sequences with the same CDR3. V is TRBV20-1 and J is TRBJ2-1; the D gene is possibly TRBD2 (5 bases). Trimming removed 7 bases from V and 2 bases from J, with 6 bases in between. The CDR3 spans 11 residues. Germline V lookup: CDR1 DFQATT, CDR2 SNEGSKA (reference sequence). The CDR3 is CSGRPYNEQFF. The CDR3 nucleotides are TGCAGTGGGAGGCCCTACAATGAGCAGTTCTTC.

This clone was recorded once. This chain links TRBV28 with TRBJ2-7; D remains ambiguous. The V end lost 2 bases, the J end lost 6 bases, and 11 bases lay between the germline ends. This CDR3 contains 13 residues. CDR1 is MDHEN and CDR2 is SYDVKM in the germline V gene. The CDR3 DNA is TGTGCCAGCAGTTTAACGGCAAGAAGCGAGCAGTACTTC. Translating it yields CASSLTARSEQYF.

This clone was observed a single time. The same CDR3 can be traced to other DNA sequences in this sample. This CDR3 is CASSVGSVTPYEQYF. Written as DNA, the CDR3 is TGTGCCAGCAGCGTAGGTAGCGTAACACCCTACGAGCAGTACTTC. The chain uses TRBV9 and TRBJ2-7; tentatively, D is TRBD2 (5 bases). Germline V gene data show CDR1 as SGDLS and CDR2 as YYNGEE. The V end was cut by 0 bases, the J end by 2 bases, with 12 bases between. The CDR3 runs to 15 residues.

The chain has TRBV5-4 and TRBJ1-2; 12 bases are shared with TRBD1. CDR3 length: 14 amino acids. Germline V gene data show CDR1 as SGHNT and CDR2 as YYREEE (reference sequence). Germline trimming cut 3 bases from V and 4 bases from J; bases unmatched to any gene: 1. The CDR3 here is CASSWDRGPYGYTF. The CDR3 DNA reads TGTGCCAGCAGCTGGGACAGGGGGCCCTATGGCTACACCTTC.

The table lists this clone with a count of one. This rearrangement joins TRBV7-2 to TRBJ1-3; unclear D gene. Trimming took 5 bases from V and 0 from J, leaving 8 bases between them. CDR1 is SGHTA and CDR2 is FQGNSA in the germline V gene. This CDR3 comprises 14 residues. The CDR3 is CASSPRGSGNTIYF. The CDR3 DNA sequence: TGTGCCAGCAGCCCCCGCGGCTCTGGAAACACCATATATTTT.

This chain uses TRBV28 with TRBJ2-2; 8 bases line up with TRBD1. CDR3 length: 14 amino acids. V gave up 6 bases and J gave up 3 bases; unmatched junction bases: 3. Germline V gives CDR1 MDHEN, CDR2 SYDVKM. This CDR3 reads CASRIQGDTGELFF. The CDR3 bases are TGTGCCAGCAGGATACAGGGGGACACCGGGGAGCTGTTTTTT.

This chain connects TRBV28 to TRBJ1-5; TRBD1 might be the D (5 bases). Between the trimmed V and J ends, which lost 2 bases and 1 base, there was a span of 18 bases. Germline V lookup: CDR1 MDHEN, CDR2 SYDVKM. CDR3 length: 18 amino acids. DNA of the CDR3: TGTGCCAGCAGTTTAAGTTTTTCCGGGGGACCGAGCAATCAGCCCCAGCATTTT. This translates into CASSLSFSGGPSNQPQHF.

The chain joins TRBV7-9 to TRBJ1-5; D remains ambiguous. Trimming took 1 base from V and 7 from J, leaving 11 bases between them. Germline CDR1 SEHNR, CDR2 FQNEAQ (reference sequence). The CDR3 sequence is 14 residues long. This CDR3 reads CASSLGVGGQPQHF. DNA of the CDR3: TGTGCCAGCAGCTTAGGTGTGGGAGGACAGCCCCAGCATTTT.

The CDR3 here is CASSRQTGSEQETQYF. DNA for the CDR3: TGTGCCAGCAGCCGCCAGACAGGGAGTGAACAAGAGACCCAGTACTTC. The chain uses TRBV7-9 and TRBJ2-5, with TRBD1 matching 7 bases. Germline CDR1 reads SEHNR; CDR2 reads FQNEAQ (reference sequence). The CDR3 extends over 16 amino acids. J lost 2 bases, V lost 5 bases, and 11 bases had no gene match.

The table lists this clone with a count of one. CDR3 sequence: CASGLSQGLAGLRDNEQFF. The CDR3 region has the DNA TGTGCTAGTGGTTTAAGCCAGGGACTAGCGGGCCTACGAGACAATGAGCAGTTCTTC. J is TRBJ2-1 and V is TRBV12-5; 12 nucleotides line up with TRBD2. This CDR3 has 19 amino acids. Trimming cost V 3 bases and J 5 bases; bases outside gene matches: 14. CDR1 is LGHNT, CDR2 FRNRAP, per germline.

V gene TRBV6-4 combines with J gene TRBJ2-3, with TRBD2 matching 11 bases. The germline V gene encodes CDR1 MRHNA and CDR2 SNTAGT. After removal of 5 bases from V and 4 bases from J, the junction contained 5 bases not matched to a gene. There are 15 residues in the CDR3. The CDR3 DNA reads as TGTGCCAGCAGTACAACTAGCGGGAGTGCAGATACGCAGTATTTT. Encoded protein: CASSTTSGSADTQYF.

This chain uses TRBV9 with TRBJ2-2; 14 nucleotides agree with TRBD2. The CDR3 runs to 17 residues. V shed 3 bases, J shed 3 bases, and the junction held 4 bases outside the gene matches. CDR1 SGDLS and CDR2 YYNGEE come from the germline V gene. The CDR3 DNA is TGTGCCAGCAGCGCGACTAGCGGGAGGGACTACACCGGGGAGCTGTTTTTT. This encodes CASSATSGRDYTGELFF.

This chain uses TRBV27 with TRBJ1-3; D gene uncertain. The V end lost 6 bases, the J end lost 0 bases, and 12 bases lay between the germline ends. The CDR3 spans 15 residues. Germline V CDR1 and CDR2: MNHEY, SMNVEV (reference sequence). The CDR3 spells CASSEAASSGNTIYF. The DNA of the CDR3 is TGTGCCAGCAGCGAGGCAGCTTCCTCTGGAAACACCATATATTTT.

This chain uses TRBV6-1 with TRBJ2-1, with 11 nucleotides matching TRBD2. Germline V gene data show CDR1 as MNHNS and CDR2 as SASEGT. Trimming removed 0 bases from V and 7 bases from J; junction bases left unmatched: 5. This CDR3 has 16 amino acids. The CDR3 sequence is CASSEAGLAEGNEQFF. The CDR3 DNA sequence: TGTGCCAGCAGTGAAGCGGGACTAGCGGAGGGTAATGAGCAGTTCTTC.